The entry that follows covers one T cell receptor (beta chain) sequence. Fresh-frozen tumor tissue and more than two years of survival data were available for all. The sample comes from a study of glioma-infiltrating T cells after dendritic cell vaccination. Across the whole study: Treatment, given 2003 to 2012, was autologous tumor lysate-pulsed dendritic cell vaccination. Patients received three intradermal dendritic cell vaccine injections at biweekly intervals.

Repertoires were generated with immunoSEQ multiplex PCR, while TCRdb's copy carries only in-frame clones and drops some. The sample shows approximately 90,000 clones, over 65% of them seen only once. The sample here was blood, taken before dendritic cell vaccination. The receptor's source is a human donor with glioblastoma.

CDR3 in amino acids: CASRDRDEKLFF. As DNA, the CDR3 is TGTGCCAGCAGAGACAGGGATGAAAAACTGTTTTTT. The chain has TRBV2 and TRBJ1-4, with TRBD1 matching 7 bases. The CDR3 spans 12 residues. The germline CDR1 and CDR2 sequences are SNHLY and FYNNEI. V was clipped by 6 bases and J by 6 bases; unmatched bases: 1.